This T cell receptor (beta chain) was found in a study of CD8 T cells in Susac syndrome. V shed 5 bases and J 5 bases; nucleotides not matched to a gene: 12. Germline lookup yields CDR1 SEHNR and CDR2 FQNEAQ (reference sequence). The CDR3 sequence is 16 residues long. Random-hexamer reverse transcription was applied to roughly 0.5 to 1 ug RNA. MiXCR, applied by TCRdb to the immunoSEQ multiplex PCR reads, yields one record per CDR3 protein. The repertoire has approximately 190,000 distinct CDR3 sequences, around 90% of them found once; the top ten carry approximately 0.09%. The receptor was derived from a human donor with Susac syndrome. The sample comprised CD4+ T cells from PBMCs. The V and J genes are TRBV7-9 and TRBJ2-5; 9 nucleotides align to TRBD1. CDR3 bases: TGTGCCAGCAGCCCTGGGACAGGGACCCCTGGGGAGACCCAGTACTTC. Its translation is CASSPGTGTPGETQYF.